This paragraph reports one T cell receptor (beta chain). Its specificity is unknown. Measured with immunoSEQ multiplex PCR; TCRdb has only the in-frame clones, and not every one. The table has about 380,000 clones, roughly 85% seen once. This CDR3 contains 15 residues. The germline CDR1 and CDR2 sequences are LNHDA and SQIVND (reference sequence). V lost 6 bases to trimming and J lost 0 bases, with 12 bases between them. The treatment denotes: roughly 18 received Ad26.COV2.S at low or high dose, single or two shots; 5 received placebo; per-sample allocation not given. It was on day 63 after the first vaccine or placebo injection that samples were taken. It was an adult aged 18-55 years in Boston who was the donor. This specimen belongs to a study of Ad26.COV2.S vaccination and SARS-CoV-2 variants. Study context: Among those in the COV1001 Ad26.COV2.S trial arm was the donor.

Study-level points and caveats: TCR breadth and depth analyses may have underestimated total T cell responses. Vaccine and placebo recipients had similar non-spike TCR breadth.

The sequencing here drew on peripheral blood, taken in a trial of Ad26.COV2.S vaccine versus placebo. The source of this sequence is a person between 18 and 59 years old who received the Ad26.COV2.S COVID-19 vaccine or a placebo. The rearrangement joins TRBV19 to TRBJ2-1; D remains ambiguous. CDR3 loop: CASSLGSSSYNEQFF. Written as DNA, the CDR3 is TGTGCCAGTAGCCTAGGATCTAGCTCCTACAATGAGCAGTTCTTC.